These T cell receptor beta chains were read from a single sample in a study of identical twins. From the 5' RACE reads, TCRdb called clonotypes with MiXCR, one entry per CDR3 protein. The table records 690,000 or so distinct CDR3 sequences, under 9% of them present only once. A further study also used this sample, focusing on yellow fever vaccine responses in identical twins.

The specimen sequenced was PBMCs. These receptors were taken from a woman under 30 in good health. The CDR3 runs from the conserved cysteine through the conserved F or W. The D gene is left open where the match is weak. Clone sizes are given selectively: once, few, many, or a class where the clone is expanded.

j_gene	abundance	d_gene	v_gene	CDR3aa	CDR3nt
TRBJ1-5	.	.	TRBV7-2	CASSGRKSRGPSQPQHF	TGTGCCAGCAGCGGCAGAAAGTCCAGGGGTCCGAGTCAGCCCCAGCATTTT
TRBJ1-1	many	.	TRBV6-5	CASSYSRANTEAFF	TGTGCCAGCAGTTACTCCCGCGCCAACACTGAAGCTTTCTTT
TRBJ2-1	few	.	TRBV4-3	CASSQETGPSYNEQFF	TGCGCCAGCAGCCAAGAAACGGGGCCTTCCTACAATGAGCAGTTCTTC
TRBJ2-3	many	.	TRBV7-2	CASSFSRPTDTQYF	TGTGCCAGCAGCTTCTCTAGACCCACAGATACGCAGTATTTT
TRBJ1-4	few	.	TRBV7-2	CASSFALTTNEKLFF	TGTGCCAGCAGCTTCGCCTTAACAACTAATGAAAAACTGTTTTTT
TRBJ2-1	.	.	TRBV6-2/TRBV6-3	CASSSYIRERYNEQFF	TGTGCCAGCAGCAGTTACATCAGGGAAAGGTACAATGAGCAGTTCTTC
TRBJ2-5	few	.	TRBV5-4	CASSLGDKGTGETQYF	TGTGCCAGCAGCTTGGGGGACAAGGGAACGGGAGAGACCCAGTACTTC
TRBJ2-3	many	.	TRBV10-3	CAIRAATDTQYF	TGTGCCATCAGGGCCGCCACAGATACGCAGTATTTT
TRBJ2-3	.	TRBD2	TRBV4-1	CASSQLRGLAGEADTQYF	TGCGCCAGCAGCCAGTTGAGGGGACTAGCGGGAGAGGCAGATACGCAGTATTTT
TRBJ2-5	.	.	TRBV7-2	CASSLQHGGTQYF	TGTGCCAGCAGCTTACAGCACGGGGGGACCCAGTACTTC
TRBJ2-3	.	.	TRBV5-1	CASSLRPTTGTDTQYF	TGCGCCAGCAGTCTTAGACCCACGACAGGAACAGATACGCAGTATTTT
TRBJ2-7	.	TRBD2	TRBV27	CASSLGVGTTSYEQYF	TGTGCCAGCAGTTTGGGCGTAGGGACTACTTCCTACGAGCAGTACTTC
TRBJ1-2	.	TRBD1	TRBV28	CASSLTGTDYGYTF	TGTGCCAGCAGTTTGACAGGGACGGACTATGGCTACACCTTC
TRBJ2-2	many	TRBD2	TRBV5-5	CASSLRVTSGNTGELFF	TGTGCCAGCAGCTTAAGGGTGACTAGCGGGAACACCGGGGAGCTGTTTTTT
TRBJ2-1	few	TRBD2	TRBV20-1	CSAPPPSDLGTTYNEQFF	TGCAGTGCCCCCCCTCCGAGCGATCTAGGGACTACCTACAATGAGCAGTTCTTC
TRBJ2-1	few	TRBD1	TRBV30	CAWSARQGEQFF	TGTGCCTGGAGCGCACGACAGGGAGAGCAGTTCTTC
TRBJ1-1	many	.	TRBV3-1	CASSQDRGGLDTEAFF	TGTGCCAGCAGCCAAGACCGCGGGGGGCTGGACACTGAAGCTTTCTTT
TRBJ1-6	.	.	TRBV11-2	CASSPTGTDSSYNSPLHF	TGTGCCAGCAGCCCCACCGGGACGGATAGCTCCTATAATTCACCCCTCCACTTT
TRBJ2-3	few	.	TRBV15	CATTDPTVATDTQYF	TGTGCCACCACCGATCCGACAGTCGCTACAGATACGCAGTATTTT
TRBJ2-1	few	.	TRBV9	CASSVLPEDYNEQFF	TGTGCCAGCAGCGTACTTCCAGAAGACTACAATGAGCAGTTCTTC
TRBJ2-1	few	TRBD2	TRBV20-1	CSARGTSNNEQFF	TGCAGTGCTAGGGGGACTAGCAACAATGAGCAGTTCTTC
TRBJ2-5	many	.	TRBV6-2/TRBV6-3	CASSYRRADPTDLQETQYF	TGTGCCAGCAGTTATAGGAGGGCAGACCCTACGGACTTACAAGAGACCCAGTACTTC
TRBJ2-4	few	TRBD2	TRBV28	CASSPKTSGGVKNIQYF	TGTGCCAGCAGTCCAAAGACTAGCGGGGGAGTTAAAAACATTCAGTACTTC
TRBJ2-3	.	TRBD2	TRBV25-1	CANSESSGLAGASSTDTQYF	TGTGCCAACAGTGAATCGTCAGGACTAGCGGGTGCTTCTAGCACAGATACGCAGTATTTT
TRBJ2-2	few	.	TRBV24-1	CATSPLPNTGELFF	TGTGCCACCTCCCCCCTACCCAACACCGGGGAGCTGTTTTTT
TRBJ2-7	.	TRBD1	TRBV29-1	CSVRDRGDSYEQYF	TGCAGCGTTCGGGACAGGGGAGATTCCTACGAGCAGTACTTC
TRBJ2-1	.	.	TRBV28	CASSYPGGQFF	TGTGCCAGCAGCTACCCTGGGGGGCAGTTCTTC
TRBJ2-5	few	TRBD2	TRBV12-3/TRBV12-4	CASRASGRRKETQYF	TGTGCCAGCAGGGCTAGCGGGAGGAGGAAAGAGACCCAGTACTTC
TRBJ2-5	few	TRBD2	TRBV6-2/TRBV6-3	CASSSRLAGGETQYF	TGTGCCAGCAGCTCCCGATTAGCGGGGGGCGAGACCCAGTACTTC
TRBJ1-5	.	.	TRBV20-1	CSARDLGASNQPQHF	TGCAGTGCTAGAGATCTCGGGGCTTCCAATCAGCCCCAGCATTTT
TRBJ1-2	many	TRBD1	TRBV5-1	CASSLGAMTGLDGYTF	TGCGCCAGCAGCTTGGGGGCAATGACAGGGTTAGACGGCTACACCTTC
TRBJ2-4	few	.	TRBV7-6	CASSPGLGLAKNIQYF	TGTGCCAGCAGCCCAGGCTTGGGGCTAGCCAAAAACATTCAGTACTTC
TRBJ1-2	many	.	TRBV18	CASSPLGDYGYTF	TGTGCCAGCTCACCACTGGGGGACTATGGCTACACCTTC
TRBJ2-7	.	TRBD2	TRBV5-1	CASSLAVAGESYEQYF	TGCGCCAGCAGCTTGGCGGTAGCGGGAGAGTCCTACGAGCAGTACTTC
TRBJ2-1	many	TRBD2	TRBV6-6	CASRNGGEQFF	TGTGCCAGCAGGAACGGGGGGGAGCAGTTCTTC
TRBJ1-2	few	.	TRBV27	CASSFSEANYGYTF	TGTGCCAGCAGTTTTTCGGAAGCTAACTATGGCTACACCTTC
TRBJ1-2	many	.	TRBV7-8	CASSLEGRLNYGYTF	TGTGCCAGCAGCTTAGAGGGACGGCTTAACTATGGCTACACCTTC
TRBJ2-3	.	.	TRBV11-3	CASSLGEGWADTQYF	TGTGCCAGCAGCTTAGGTGAAGGGTGGGCAGATACGCAGTATTTT
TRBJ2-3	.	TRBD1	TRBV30	CAWGQGRDATQYF	TGTGCCTGGGGACAGGGCCGAGATGCTACGCAGTATTTT
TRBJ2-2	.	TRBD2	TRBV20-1	CSARDGGRASFDTGELFF	TGCAGTGCTAGAGATGGCGGGAGGGCCAGTTTCGACACCGGGGAGCTGTTTTTT
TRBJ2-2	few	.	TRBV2	CASSDGANTGELFF	TGTGCCAGCAGTGATGGCGCGAACACCGGGGAGCTGTTTTTT
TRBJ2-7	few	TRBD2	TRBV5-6	CASSFLAGANEQYF	TGTGCCAGCAGCTTTCTAGCGGGAGCGAACGAGCAGTACTTC
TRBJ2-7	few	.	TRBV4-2	CASSLYREAEQYF	TGTGCCAGCAGCCTATACAGGGAAGCCGAGCAGTACTTC
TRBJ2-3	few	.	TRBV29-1	CSYDTITDTQYF	TGCAGCTACGACACTATCACAGATACGCAGTATTTT
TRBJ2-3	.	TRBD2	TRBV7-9	CASFFEAGAGTDTQYF	TGTGCCAGCTTTTTCGAAGCGGGGGCCGGCACAGATACGCAGTATTTT
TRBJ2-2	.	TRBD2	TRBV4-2	CASSQVGLAGVGSGELFF	TGTGCCAGCAGCCAAGTGGGACTAGCGGGAGTAGGTTCCGGGGAGCTGTTTTTT
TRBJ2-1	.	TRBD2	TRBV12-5	CASGPPRTSGGYNEQFF	TGTGCTAGTGGTCCTCCCCGGACTAGCGGAGGGTACAATGAGCAGTTCTTC
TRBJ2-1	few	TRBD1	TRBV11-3	CASSPQRDRDYNEQFF	TGTGCCAGCAGCCCCCAAAGAGACAGGGACTACAATGAGCAGTTCTTC
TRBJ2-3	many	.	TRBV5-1	CASSYLGTDTQYF	TGCGCCAGCAGCTACCTTGGCACAGATACGCAGTATTTT
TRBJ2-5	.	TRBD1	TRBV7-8	CASSSMPGQGFQETQYF	TGTGCCAGCAGCTCCATGCCGGGACAGGGTTTCCAAGAGACCCAGTACTTC
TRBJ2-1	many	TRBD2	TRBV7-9	CASSYLTSGSSGEQFF	TGTGCCAGCAGCTATCTGACTAGCGGGAGCTCCGGGGAGCAGTTCTTC
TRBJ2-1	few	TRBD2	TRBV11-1	CASSLEAGLAGVSYNEQFF	TGTGCCAGCAGCTTAGAGGCGGGGCTAGCGGGAGTATCCTACAATGAGCAGTTCTTC
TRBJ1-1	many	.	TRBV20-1	CSASRDPTRDTEAFF	TGCAGTGCTAGTCGGGACCCGACACGGGACACTGAAGCTTTCTTT